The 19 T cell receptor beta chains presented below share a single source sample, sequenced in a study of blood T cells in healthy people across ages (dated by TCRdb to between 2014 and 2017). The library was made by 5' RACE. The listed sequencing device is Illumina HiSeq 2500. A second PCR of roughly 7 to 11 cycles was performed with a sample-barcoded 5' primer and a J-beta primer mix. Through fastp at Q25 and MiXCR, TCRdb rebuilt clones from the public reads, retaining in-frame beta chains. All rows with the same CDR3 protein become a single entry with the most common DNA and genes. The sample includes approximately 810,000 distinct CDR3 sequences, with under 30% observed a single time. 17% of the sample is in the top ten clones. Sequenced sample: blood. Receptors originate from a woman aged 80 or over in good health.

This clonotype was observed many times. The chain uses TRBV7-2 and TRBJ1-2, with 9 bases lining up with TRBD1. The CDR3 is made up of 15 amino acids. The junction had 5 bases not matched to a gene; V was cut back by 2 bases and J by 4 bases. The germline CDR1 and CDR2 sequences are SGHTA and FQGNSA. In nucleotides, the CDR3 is TGTGCCAGCAGCTTACCGGACAGGGGTATCTATGGCTACACCTTC. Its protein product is CASSLPDRGIYGYTF.

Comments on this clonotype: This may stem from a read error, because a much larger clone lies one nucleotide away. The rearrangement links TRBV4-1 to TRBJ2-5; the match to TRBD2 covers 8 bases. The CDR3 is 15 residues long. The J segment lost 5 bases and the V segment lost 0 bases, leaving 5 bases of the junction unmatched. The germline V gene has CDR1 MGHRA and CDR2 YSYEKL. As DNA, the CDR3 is TGCGCCAGCAGCCAAGAATGGACTAGCCGGGAGACCCAGTACTTC. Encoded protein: CASSQEWTSRETQYF.

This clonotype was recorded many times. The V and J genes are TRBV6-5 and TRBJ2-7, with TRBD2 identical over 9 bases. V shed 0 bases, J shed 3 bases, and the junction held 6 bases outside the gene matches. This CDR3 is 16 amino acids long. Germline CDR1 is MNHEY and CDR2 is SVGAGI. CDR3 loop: CASSYSSGLAFYEQYF. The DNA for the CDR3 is TGTGCCAGCAGTTACTCCTCGGGACTAGCCTTCTACGAGCAGTACTTC.

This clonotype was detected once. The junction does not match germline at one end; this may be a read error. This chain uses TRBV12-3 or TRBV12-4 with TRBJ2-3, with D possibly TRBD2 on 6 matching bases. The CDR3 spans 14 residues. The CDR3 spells CAISLVGGADTQYF. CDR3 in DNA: TGTGCCATCAGTTTAGTCGGGGGTGCAGATACGCAGTATTTT.

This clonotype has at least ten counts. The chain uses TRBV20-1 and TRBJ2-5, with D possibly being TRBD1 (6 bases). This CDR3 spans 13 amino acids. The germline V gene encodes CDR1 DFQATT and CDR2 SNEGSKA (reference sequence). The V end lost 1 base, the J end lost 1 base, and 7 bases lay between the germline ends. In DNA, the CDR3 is TGCAGTGCTAGAGGACAGGTCCAAGAGACCCAGTACTTC. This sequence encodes CSARGQVQETQYF.

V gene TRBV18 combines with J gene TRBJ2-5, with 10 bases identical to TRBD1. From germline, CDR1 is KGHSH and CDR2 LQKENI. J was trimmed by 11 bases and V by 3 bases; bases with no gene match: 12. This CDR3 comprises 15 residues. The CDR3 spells CASSPGTGAVDEQYF. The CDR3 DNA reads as TGTGCCAGCTCACCCGGGACAGGGGCGGTAGATGAGCAGTACTTC.

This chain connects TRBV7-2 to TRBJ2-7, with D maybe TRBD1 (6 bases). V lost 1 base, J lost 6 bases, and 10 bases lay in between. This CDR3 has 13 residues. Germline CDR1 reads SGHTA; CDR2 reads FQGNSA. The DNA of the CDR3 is TGTGCCAGCAGCTTAGTTCAGGGGACCGAGCAGTACTTC. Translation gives CASSLVQGTEQYF.

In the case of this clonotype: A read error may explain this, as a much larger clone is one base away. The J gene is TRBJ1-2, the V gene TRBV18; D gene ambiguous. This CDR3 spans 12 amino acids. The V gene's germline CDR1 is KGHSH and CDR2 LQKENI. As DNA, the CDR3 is TGTGCCGGCTCACCACCAGAAAGTGGCTACACCTTC. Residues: CAGSPPESGYTF.

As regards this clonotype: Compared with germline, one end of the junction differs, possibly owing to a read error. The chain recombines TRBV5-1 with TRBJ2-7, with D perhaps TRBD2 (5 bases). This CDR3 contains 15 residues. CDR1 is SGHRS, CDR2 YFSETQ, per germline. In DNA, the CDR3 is TGCGCCGGCAGCGGTCCGGGATCCAGGCGTTCCGAGCAGTACTTC. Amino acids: CAGSGPGSRRSEQYF.

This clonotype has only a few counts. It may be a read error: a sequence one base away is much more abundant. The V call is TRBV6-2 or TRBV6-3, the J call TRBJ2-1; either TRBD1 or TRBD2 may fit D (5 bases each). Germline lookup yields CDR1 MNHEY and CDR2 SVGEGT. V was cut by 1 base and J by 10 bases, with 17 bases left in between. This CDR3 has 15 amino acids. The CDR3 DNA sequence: TGTGCCAGCAGTTACTGGGGGTCCAGTCGCGAAGAGCAGTTCTTC. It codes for CASSYWGSSREEQFF.

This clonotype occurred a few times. CDR3 residues: CASGRQGISGNTIYF. The CDR3 coding sequence is TGTGCCAGCGGACGACAGGGGATCTCTGGAAACACCATATATTTT. The chain combines TRBV2 with TRBJ1-3, with 8 nucleotides matching TRBD1. V dropped 8 bases and J dropped 0; count of bases not matched to a gene: 6. Germline CDR1 reads SNHLY; CDR2 reads FYNNEI. The CDR3 contains 15 residues.

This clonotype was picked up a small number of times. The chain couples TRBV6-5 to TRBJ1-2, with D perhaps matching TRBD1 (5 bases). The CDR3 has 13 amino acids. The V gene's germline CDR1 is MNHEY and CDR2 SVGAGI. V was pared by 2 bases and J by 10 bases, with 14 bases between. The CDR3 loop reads CASSYGGISDYTF. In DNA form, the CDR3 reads TGTGCCAGCAGTTACGGGGGGATTAGTGACTACACCTTC.

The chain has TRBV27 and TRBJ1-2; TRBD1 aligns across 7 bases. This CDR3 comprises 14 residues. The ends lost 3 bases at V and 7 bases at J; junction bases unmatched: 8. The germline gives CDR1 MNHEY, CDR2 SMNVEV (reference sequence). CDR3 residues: CASSFKGAPRGYTF. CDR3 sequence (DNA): TGTGCCAGCAGTTTTAAGGGGGCGCCGCGTGGCTACACCTTC.

CDR3 in DNA: TGTGCCAGCAGCTTAGAATCGGCGGGTATCGGGACCCAGTACTTC. This translates into CASSLESAGIGTQYF. This sequence joins TRBV7-2 and TRBJ2-7; possible D gene TRBD2, 5 bases. The J call may be wrong; the DNA end is better matched by TRBJ2-5. CDR3 length: 15 residues. CDR1 is SGHTA and CDR2 is FQGNSA in the germline V gene.

CDR3 sequence reads: CASSEGTNNSPLHF. Written as DNA, the CDR3 is TGTGCCAGCAGTGAAGGGACGAACAATTCACCCCTCCACTTT. The rearrangement links TRBV6-4 to TRBJ1-6, with D perhaps TRBD1 (5 bases). In germline, CDR1 is MRHNA, CDR2 SNTAGT. The CDR3 has 14 amino acids. With 3 bases removed from V and 7 bases from J, the gap between germline ends came to 10 bases.

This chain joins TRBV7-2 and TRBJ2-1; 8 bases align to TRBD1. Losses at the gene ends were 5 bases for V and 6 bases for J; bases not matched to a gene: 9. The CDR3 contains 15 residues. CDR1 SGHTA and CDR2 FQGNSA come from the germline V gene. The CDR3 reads CASSPLGTGFNEQFF. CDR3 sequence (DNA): TGTGCCAGCAGCCCACTCGGGACAGGCTTCAATGAGCAGTTCTTC.

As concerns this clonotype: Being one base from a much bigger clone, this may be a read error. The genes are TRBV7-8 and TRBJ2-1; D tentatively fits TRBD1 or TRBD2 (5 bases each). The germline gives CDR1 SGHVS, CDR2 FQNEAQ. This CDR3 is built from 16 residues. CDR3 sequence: CAGSLLGGNSYNEQFF. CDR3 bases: TGTGCCGGCAGCCTCCTTGGGGGTAACTCCTACAATGAGCAGTTCTTC.

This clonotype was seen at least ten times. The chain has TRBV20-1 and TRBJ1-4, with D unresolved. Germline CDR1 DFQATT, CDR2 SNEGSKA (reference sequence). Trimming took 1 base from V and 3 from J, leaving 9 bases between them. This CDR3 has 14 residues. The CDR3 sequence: CSARGGQANEKLFF. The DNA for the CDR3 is TGCAGTGCTAGAGGAGGGCAGGCTAATGAAAAACTGTTTTTT.

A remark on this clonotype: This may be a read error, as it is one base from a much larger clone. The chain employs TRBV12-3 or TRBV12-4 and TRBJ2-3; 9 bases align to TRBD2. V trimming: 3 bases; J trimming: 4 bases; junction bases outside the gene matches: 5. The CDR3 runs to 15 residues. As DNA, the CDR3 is TGTGCCAGCAGTTTTTCTAGCGGGGCCGCAGATACGCAGTATTTT. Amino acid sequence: CASSFSSGAADTQYF.